Here is one TCR beta chain with its context. Its antigen is currently unknown. The CDR3 goes on 3 residues after the read ends, and that part is filled in from the germline J gene. The sample comes from a study of T cells in women clearing cervical HPV infection. At the level of the study: Controls were women whose single incident HPV16 infection cleared within 12 months without precancer or cancer. Blood came at first lesion visit for cases, post-clearance for controls. Study-level findings and limits: Richness plus V gene abundances separated cases from controls with AUC roughly 0.88. CIN3+ cases had significantly higher TCR repertoire richness than controls, but evenness did not differ.

Profiled with immunoSEQ multiplex PCR; TCRdb holds only in-frame clones, not every one. The sample has some 30,000 clones. CDR3 length equals 16 residues. The germline V gene encodes CDR1 KGHSH and CDR2 LQKENI. V and J are TRBV18 and TRBJ2-3, with 7 bases that match TRBD1. This TCR was sampled from a woman between 18 and 75 years old with a cervical HPV16 infection that either progressed to CIN3+ or cleared (not recorded which). The specimen was blood buffy coat. The CDR3 spells CASSSNRGRAGETQYF. CDR3 DNA, as far as it was read: TGTGCCAGCTCATCAAACAGGGGACGAGCAGGGGAGACG.